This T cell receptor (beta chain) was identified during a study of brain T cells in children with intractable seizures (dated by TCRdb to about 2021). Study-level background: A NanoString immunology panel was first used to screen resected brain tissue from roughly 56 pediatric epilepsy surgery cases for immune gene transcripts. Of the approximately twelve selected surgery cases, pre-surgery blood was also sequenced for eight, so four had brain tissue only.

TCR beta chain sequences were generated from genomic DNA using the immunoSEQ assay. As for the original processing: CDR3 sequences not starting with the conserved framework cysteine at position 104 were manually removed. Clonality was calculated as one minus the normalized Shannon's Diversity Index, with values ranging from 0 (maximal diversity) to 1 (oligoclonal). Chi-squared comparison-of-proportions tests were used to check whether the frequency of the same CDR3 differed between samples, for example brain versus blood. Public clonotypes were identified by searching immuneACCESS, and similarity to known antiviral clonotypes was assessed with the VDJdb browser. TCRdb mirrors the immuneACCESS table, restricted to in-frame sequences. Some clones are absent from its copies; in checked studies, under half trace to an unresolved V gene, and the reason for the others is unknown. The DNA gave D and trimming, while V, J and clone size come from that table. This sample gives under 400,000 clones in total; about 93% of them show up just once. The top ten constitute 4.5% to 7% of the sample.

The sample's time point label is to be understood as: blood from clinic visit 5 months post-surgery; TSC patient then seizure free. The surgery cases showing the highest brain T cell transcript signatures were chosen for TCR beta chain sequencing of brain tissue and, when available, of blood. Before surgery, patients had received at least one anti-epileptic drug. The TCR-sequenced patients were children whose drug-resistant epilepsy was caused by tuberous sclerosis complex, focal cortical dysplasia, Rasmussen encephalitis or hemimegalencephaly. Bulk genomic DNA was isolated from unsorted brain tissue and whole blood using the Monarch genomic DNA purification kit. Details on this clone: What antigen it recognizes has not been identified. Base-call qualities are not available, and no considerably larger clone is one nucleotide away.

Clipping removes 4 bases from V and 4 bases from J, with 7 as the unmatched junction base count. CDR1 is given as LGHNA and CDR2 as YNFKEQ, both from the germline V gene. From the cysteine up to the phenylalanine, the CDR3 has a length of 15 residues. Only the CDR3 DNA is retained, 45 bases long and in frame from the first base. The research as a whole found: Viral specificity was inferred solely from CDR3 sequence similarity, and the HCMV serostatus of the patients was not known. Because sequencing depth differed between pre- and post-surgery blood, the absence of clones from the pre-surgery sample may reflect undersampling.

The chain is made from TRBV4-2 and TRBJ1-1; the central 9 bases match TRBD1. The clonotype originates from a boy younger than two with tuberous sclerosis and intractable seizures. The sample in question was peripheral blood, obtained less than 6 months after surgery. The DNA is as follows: TGTGCCAGCAGCCTTTCCGGGACAGGGTTCACTGAAGCTTTCTTT. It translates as CASSLSGTGFTEAFF.